This TCR beta chain is from a study of chemoradiotherapy in HPV16-positive cancers. Repeated repertoire sampling spanned the course of chemoradiotherapy. The CDR3 runs 12 residues. V shed 4 bases and J shed 15 bases, with 15 bases lying between them. Looked up from germline, CDR1 is LNHDA and CDR2 is SQIVND (reference sequence). The repertoire was sequenced with immunoSEQ multiplex PCR; TCRdb's copy has only in-frame clones and lacks some. The table lists about 12,000 clones, approximately 87% of them singletons. This TCR was recovered from a human donor with HPV-associated anogenital cancer. The chain has TRBV19 and TRBJ1-4; D is perhaps TRBD1 (5 bases). The sequences come from blood, collected from a patient who underwent chemoradiotherapy. The CDR3: CASSTNTGTVFF. The DNA for the CDR3 is TGTGCCAGTAGTACCAACACCGGGACGGTGTTTTTT.